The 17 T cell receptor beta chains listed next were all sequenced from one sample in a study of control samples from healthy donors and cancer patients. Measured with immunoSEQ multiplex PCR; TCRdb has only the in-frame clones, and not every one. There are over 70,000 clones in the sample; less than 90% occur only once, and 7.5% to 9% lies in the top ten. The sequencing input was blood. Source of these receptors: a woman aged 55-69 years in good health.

This chain's CDR3 is CASSLLTSGWDTQYF. The DNA of the CDR3 is TGTGCCAGCAGTTTGCTGACTAGCGGATGGGATACGCAGTATTTT. The chain employs TRBV6-6 and TRBJ2-3, with 9 bases lining up with TRBD2. After removal of 4 bases from V and 6 bases from J, the junction contained 8 bases not matched to a gene. Looked up from germline, CDR1 is MNHNY and CDR2 is SVGAGI (reference sequence). CDR3 length: 15 amino acids.

In nucleotides, the CDR3 is TGTGCCAGCTCGCCAGGGGTCCCGGGCGAGCAGTACTTC. Protein: CASSPGVPGEQYF. The chain has TRBV18 and TRBJ2-7; possible D gene TRBD1, 6 bases. The CDR3 is 13 amino acids. CDR1 and CDR2 (germline): KGHSH, LQKENI. Trimming took 6 bases from V and 6 from J, leaving 15 bases between them.

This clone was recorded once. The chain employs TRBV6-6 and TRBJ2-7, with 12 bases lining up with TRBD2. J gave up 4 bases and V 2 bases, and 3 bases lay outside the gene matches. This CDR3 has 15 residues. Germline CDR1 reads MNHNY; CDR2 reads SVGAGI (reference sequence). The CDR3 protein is CASSYASGRAYEQYF. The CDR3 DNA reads TGTGCCAGCAGTTACGCTAGCGGGAGGGCGTACGAGCAGTACTTC.

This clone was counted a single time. The CDR3 loop is CASSEWGTGGGQPQHF. CDR3 in DNA: TGTGCCAGCAGTGAATGGGGGACAGGGGGCGGTCAGCCCCAGCATTTT. V gene TRBV6-1 combines with J gene TRBJ1-5, with TRBD1 identical over 12 bases. V gave up 2 bases and J gave up 6 bases; unmatched junction bases: 5. Germline V gene sequence: CDR1 MNHNS, CDR2 SASEGT. The CDR3 spans 16 residues.

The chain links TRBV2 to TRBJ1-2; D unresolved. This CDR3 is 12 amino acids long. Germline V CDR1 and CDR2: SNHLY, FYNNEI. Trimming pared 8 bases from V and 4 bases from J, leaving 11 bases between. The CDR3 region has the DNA TGTGCCAGCTCCAGATTAAGCTATGGCTACACCTTC. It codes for CASSRLSYGYTF.

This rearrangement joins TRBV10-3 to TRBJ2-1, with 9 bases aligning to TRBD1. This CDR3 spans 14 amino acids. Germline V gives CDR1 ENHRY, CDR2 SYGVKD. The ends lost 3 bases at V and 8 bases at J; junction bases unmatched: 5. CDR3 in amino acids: CAISDRQGEDEQFF. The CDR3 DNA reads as TGTGCCATCAGTGACCGACAGGGGGAAGATGAGCAGTTCTTC.

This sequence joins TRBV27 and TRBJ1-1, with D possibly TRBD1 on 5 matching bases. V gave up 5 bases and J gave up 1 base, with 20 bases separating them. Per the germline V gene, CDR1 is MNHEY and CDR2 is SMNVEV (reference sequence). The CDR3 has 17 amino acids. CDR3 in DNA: TGTGCCAGCAGTGATGTCCGGGGCATCGCAGGGAACACTGAAGCTTTCTTT. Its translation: CASSDVRGIAGNTEAFF.

The CDR3, as DNA: TGTGCCAGCAGTGGGTCCTTCAGGGCGTATAATTCACCCCTCCACTTT. Protein sequence: CASSGSFRAYNSPLHF. The V and J genes are TRBV25-1 and TRBJ1-6; D may be TRBD1 (5 bases). CDR3 size: 16 residues. Between the trimmed V and J ends, which lost 4 bases and 4 bases, there was a span of 14 bases. In germline, CDR1 is MGHDK, CDR2 SYGVNS.

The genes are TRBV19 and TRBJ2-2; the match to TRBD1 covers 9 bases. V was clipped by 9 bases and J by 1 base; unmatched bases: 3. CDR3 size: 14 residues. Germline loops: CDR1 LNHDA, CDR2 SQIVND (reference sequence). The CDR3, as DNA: TGTGCCAGAGGGACAGGGAAGAACACCGGGGAGCTGTTTTTT. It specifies CARGTGKNTGELFF.

CDR3 coding DNA: TGTGCCAGCAGTTTTGCAGGGACAGGAGAACAGCCCCAGCATTTT. Its translation is CASSFAGTGEQPQHF. The rearrangement uses TRBV27 and TRBJ1-5, with 8 nucleotides matching TRBD1. Per germline, CDR1 MNHEY and CDR2 SMNVEV (reference sequence). V trimming: 3 bases; J trimming: 7 bases; junction bases outside the gene matches: 8. This CDR3 comprises 15 residues.

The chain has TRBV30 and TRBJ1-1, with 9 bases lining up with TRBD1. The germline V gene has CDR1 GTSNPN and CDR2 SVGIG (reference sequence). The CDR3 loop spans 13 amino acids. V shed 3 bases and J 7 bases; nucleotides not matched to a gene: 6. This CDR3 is CAWRRDRADEAFF. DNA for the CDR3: TGTGCCTGGAGGAGGGACAGGGCAGATGAAGCTTTCTTT.

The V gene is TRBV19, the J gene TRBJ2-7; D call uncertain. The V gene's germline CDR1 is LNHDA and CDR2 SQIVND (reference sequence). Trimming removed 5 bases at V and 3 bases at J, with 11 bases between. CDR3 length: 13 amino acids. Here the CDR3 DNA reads TGTGCCAGTAGTTACACGTCGGGCTACGAGCAGTACTTC. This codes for CASSYTSGYEQYF. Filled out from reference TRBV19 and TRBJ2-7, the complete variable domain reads DGGITQSPKYLFRKEGQNVTLSCEQNLNHDAMYWYRQDPGQGLRLIYYSQIVNDFQKGDIAEGYSVSREKKESFPLTVTSAQKNPTAFYLCASSYTSGYEQYFGPGTRLTVT.

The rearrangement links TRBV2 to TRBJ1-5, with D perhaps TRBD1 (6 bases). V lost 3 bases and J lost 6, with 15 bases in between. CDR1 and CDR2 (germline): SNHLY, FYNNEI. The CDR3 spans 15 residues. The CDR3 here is CASSEGGRVSQPQHF. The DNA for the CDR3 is TGTGCCAGCAGTGAGGGGGGCAGGGTGAGTCAGCCCCAGCATTTT.

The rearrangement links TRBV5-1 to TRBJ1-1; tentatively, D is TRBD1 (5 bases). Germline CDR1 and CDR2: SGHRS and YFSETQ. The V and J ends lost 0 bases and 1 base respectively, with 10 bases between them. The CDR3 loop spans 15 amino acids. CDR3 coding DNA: TGCGCCAGCAGCTTGGATCCGGGGCAGAACACTGAAGCTTTCTTT. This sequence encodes CASSLDPGQNTEAFF.

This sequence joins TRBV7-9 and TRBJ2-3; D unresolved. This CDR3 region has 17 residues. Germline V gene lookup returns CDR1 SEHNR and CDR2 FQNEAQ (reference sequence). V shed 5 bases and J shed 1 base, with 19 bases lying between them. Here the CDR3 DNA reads TGTGCCAGCAGCCCCCGCTTTACGCAACGCGGCACAGATACGCAGTATTTT. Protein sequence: CASSPRFTQRGTDTQYF.

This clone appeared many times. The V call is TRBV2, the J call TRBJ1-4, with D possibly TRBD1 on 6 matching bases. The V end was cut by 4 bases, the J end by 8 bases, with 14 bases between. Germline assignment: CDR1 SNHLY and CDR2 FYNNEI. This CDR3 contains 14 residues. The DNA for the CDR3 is TGTGCCAGCAGTGCCAACGACAGGACAGAAAAACTGTTTTTT. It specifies CASSANDRTEKLFF. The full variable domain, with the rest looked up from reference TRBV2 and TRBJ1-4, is EPEVTQTPSHQVTQMGQEVILRCVPISNHLYFYWYRQILGQKVEFLVSFYNNEISEKSEIFDDQFSVERPDGSNFTLKIRSTKLEDSAMYFCASSANDRTEKLFFGSGTQLSVL.

CDR3 nucleotides: TGCAGCGTTTCAAAGACAGGGTTGGGGGCAGATACGCAGTATTTT. Translated: CSVSKTGLGADTQYF. V and J are TRBV29-1 and TRBJ2-3; TRBD1 matches 7 bases. The CDR3 is 15 residues long. V gave up 5 bases and J gave up 4 bases; unmatched junction bases: 12. From germline, CDR1 is SQVTM and CDR2 ANQGSEA.